These 17 T cell receptor beta chains share one sample of origin, sequenced in a study of blood T cell repertoires in COVID-19. Sequencing used immunoSEQ multiplex PCR; TCRdb keeps in-frame clones, though not all of them. The sample holds approximately 500,000 clones; nearly 90% are singletons and the top ten take roughly 0.9%. The specimen was peripheral blood. The source is a man aged 18 to 30 with COVID-19, enrolled during active disease.

This chain connects TRBV10-3 to TRBJ2-3; tentatively, D is TRBD1 (6 bases). This CDR3 has 12 residues. Germline V gene data show CDR1 as ENHRY and CDR2 as SYGVKD. Trimming removed 7 bases from V and 6 bases from J, with 11 bases in between. CDR3 loop: CAIKGDDDTQYF. CDR3 DNA: TGTGCCATCAAGGGGGACGATGATACGCAGTATTTT.

This rearrangement joins TRBV3-1 (or the pseudogene TRBV3-2) to TRBJ2-3; 11 nucleotides match TRBD2. The CDR3 length is 15 residues. J gave up 4 bases and V 2 bases, and 2 bases lay outside the gene matches. Germline CDR1 reads LGHDT; CDR2 reads YNNKEL (reference sequence). CDR3 coding DNA: TGTGCCAGCAGCCAAACTAGCGGGGGCGCAGATACGCAGTATTTT. Residues: CASSQTSGGADTQYF.

A word on this clone: The identical CDR3 is also encoded by other nucleotide sequences in the sample. This chain links TRBV5-1 with TRBJ1-2; TRBD1 matches 7 bases. CDR1 and CDR2 (germline): SGHRS, YFSETQ. The J segment lost 6 bases and the V segment lost 4 bases, leaving 6 bases of the junction unmatched. The CDR3 is 13 amino acids. As DNA, the CDR3 is TGCGCCAGCAGCCCGACAGGGCTGGATGGCTACACCTTC. Protein sequence: CASSPTGLDGYTF.

In this sample, this clone turned up once. This chain links TRBV12-5 with TRBJ1-1; tentative D call: TRBD1 (5 bases). From germline, CDR1 is LGHNT and CDR2 FRNRAP. The CDR3 has 13 residues. V lost 0 bases and J lost 5, with 7 bases in between. The CDR3 DNA is TGTGCTAGTGGTTTGGTAAAGGGGACTGAAGCTTTCTTT. This sequence encodes CASGLVKGTEAFF.

As regards this clone: Other DNA sequences in the sample encode the same CDR3. The V gene is TRBV2, the J gene TRBJ1-1; 7 bases are shared with TRBD1. The CDR3 contains 13 residues. V shed 4 bases and J 2 bases; nucleotides not matched to a gene: 1. Germline V lookup: CDR1 SNHLY, CDR2 FYNNEI. For the CDR3, the DNA is TGTGCCAGCAGTGGACAGGGAAACACTGAAGCTTTCTTT. Translated: CASSGQGNTEAFF.

Remarks on this clone: Other DNA sequences in this specimen translate into the identical CDR3. The V gene is TRBV19, the J gene TRBJ1-1; the match to TRBD1 covers 9 bases. CDR1 LNHDA and CDR2 SQIVND come from the germline V gene (reference sequence). V lost 6 bases and J lost 0; bases outside the gene matches: 5. The CDR3 runs to 15 residues. This chain's CDR3 is CASSAGTGLNTEAFF. CDR3 in DNA: TGTGCCAGTAGCGCCGGGACAGGGCTGAACACTGAAGCTTTCTTT. Full variable domain (rest looked up from reference TRBV19 and TRBJ1-1): DGGITQSPKYLFRKEGQNVTLSCEQNLNHDAMYWYRQDPGQGLRLIYYSQIVNDFQKGDIAEGYSVSREKKESFPLTVTSAQKNPTAFYLCASSAGTGLNTEAFFGQGTRLTVV.

The V gene is TRBV24-1, the J gene TRBJ2-1; D is possibly TRBD1 (5 bases). V dropped 4 bases and J dropped 4 bases, with 7 bases sitting between them. Germline V gene sequence: CDR1 KGHDR, CDR2 SFDVKD. The CDR3 sequence is 13 residues long. The CDR3 region is CATSEGEYNEQFF. CDR3 DNA sequence: TGTGCCACCAGTGAAGGGGAATACAATGAGCAGTTCTTC.

The rearrangement joins TRBV14 to TRBJ2-2; D remains unclear. V shed 4 bases and J shed 5 bases, with 5 bases lying between them. CDR3 length: 12 amino acids. Looked up from germline, CDR1 is SGHDN and CDR2 is FVKESK. This CDR3 reads CASSPTTGELFF. CDR3 DNA: TGTGCCAGCAGCCCTACTACCGGGGAGCTGTTTTTT. The complete variable domain, with remaining parts taken from reference TRBV14 and TRBJ2-2, reads EAGVTQFPSHSVIEKGQTVTLRCDPISGHDNLYWYRRVMGKEIKFLLHFVKESKQDESGMPNNRFLAERTGGTYSTLKVQPAELEDSGVYFCASSPTTGELFFGEGSRLTVL.

The J gene is TRBJ1-2, the V gene TRBV25-1; D not resolved. V was trimmed by 1 base and J by 4 bases, leaving 7 bases between them. The CDR3 is 13 amino acids. CDR1 is MGHDK and CDR2 is SYGVNS in the germline V gene. CDR3 region: CASSEFSSYGYTF. CDR3 in DNA: TGTGCCAGCAGTGAATTTAGTTCCTATGGCTACACCTTC.

This rearrangement joins TRBV4-1 to TRBJ2-7; TRBD1 might be the D (5 bases). This CDR3 is 16 amino acids long. The V end was cut by 6 bases, the J end by 2 bases, with 20 bases between. Per germline, CDR1 MGHRA and CDR2 YSYEKL. The CDR3 DNA reads TGCGCCAGCAGACAAAACGAACAGGATCCGACCTACGAGCAGTACTTC. Translating it yields CASRQNEQDPTYEQYF.

V and J are TRBV29-1 and TRBJ2-1; unclear D gene. V was clipped by 4 bases and J by 5 bases, with 6 bases between them. Germline lookup yields CDR1 SQVTM and CDR2 ANQGSEA. The CDR3 runs 11 residues. The CDR3 coding sequence is TGCAGCGTTGGAGCCAACAATGAGCAGTTCTTC. Translation gives CSVGANNEQFF.

The V and J genes are TRBV7-9 and TRBJ2-7, with D hard to call. CDR3 length: 12 residues. Germline V gives CDR1 SEHNR, CDR2 FQNEAQ (reference sequence). V was trimmed by 1 base and J by 5 bases, leaving 6 bases between them. CDR3 DNA sequence: TGTGCCAGCAGCTTAGTAGTCGACGAGCAGTACTTC. Translated, it gives CASSLVVDEQYF.

This chain connects TRBV18 to TRBJ2-2; 9 bases fit TRBD2. CDR1 is KGHSH, CDR2 LQKENI, per germline. After removal of 0 bases from V and 1 base from J, the junction contained 24 bases not matched to a gene. This CDR3 comprises 24 residues. DNA of the CDR3: TGTGCCAGCTCACCACCGGTAGGGGTTAATATAGGACTAGCGAAAAAGTGGAACACCGGGGAGCTGTTTTTT. Amino acids: CASSPPVGVNIGLAKKWNTGELFF.

This chain uses TRBV2 with TRBJ2-7, with D possibly TRBD1 on 5 matching bases. V gave up 6 bases and J gave up 4 bases, with 10 bases separating them. The CDR3 covers 12 residues. The germline V gene encodes CDR1 SNHLY and CDR2 FYNNEI. CDR3 DNA: TGTGCCAGCAGGGGGCTGATGTACGAGCAGTACTTC. Translating it yields CASRGLMYEQYF.

The chain recombines TRBV10-1 with TRBJ1-3; D unclear. This CDR3 contains 16 residues. Germline values: CDR1 WNHNN, CDR2 SYGVQD (reference sequence). Trimming stripped 3 bases from V and 1 base from J, with 13 bases between. The CDR3 reads CASSDGRRISGNTIYF. CDR3 nucleotides: TGCGCCAGCAGTGACGGCCGGAGGATTTCTGGAAACACCATATATTTT.

The chain uses TRBV29-1 and TRBJ1-1; D might be TRBD1 (6 bases). V lost 3 bases to trimming and J lost 7 bases, with 12 bases between them. The CDR3 length is 12 residues. Germline CDR1 reads SQVTM; CDR2 reads ANQGSEA. The CDR3 protein is CSVDQGQLEAFF. The CDR3 nucleotides read TGCAGCGTTGATCAAGGACAGCTTGAAGCTTTCTTT.

The chain uses TRBV2 and TRBJ2-1, with D unclear. This CDR3 is 14 amino acids long. V shed 4 bases and J shed 0 bases, with 7 bases lying between them. Germline V gives CDR1 SNHLY, CDR2 FYNNEI. The CDR3 DNA follows: TGTGCCAGCAGTGTGCTAAGCTCCTACAATGAGCAGTTCTTC. Protein product: CASSVLSSYNEQFF. Full variable domain (remainder filled in from reference TRBV2 and TRBJ2-1): EPEVTQTPSHQVTQMGQEVILRCVPISNHLYFYWYRQILGQKVEFLVSFYNNEISEKSEIFDDQFSVERPDGSNFTLKIRSTKLEDSAMYFCASSVLSSYNEQFFGPGTRLTVL.